The rows below give T cell receptor beta chains drawn from one sample of a study of T cells in Graves' hyperthyroidism and ophthalmopathy. TCRdb fed the multiplex PCR reads into MiXCR, producing one record per CDR3 protein. The table records 640,000 or so distinct CDR3 sequences, around 15% of them present only once. The source material was blood. The source of these receptors is a woman in her thirties or forties with Graves' ophthalmopathy. The CDR3 runs from the conserved cysteine through the conserved F or W. A D gene is named only where the DNA matches it firmly. A clone size is listed for some rows: how often the clone was seen (once, few, many), or a class if it is expanded.

CDR3aa: CASGEGRGINQPQHF; CDR3nt: TGTGCCAGTGGGGAGGGACGGGGCATCAATCAGCCCCAGCATTTT; abundance: many; j_gene: TRBJ1-5; d_gene: -; v_gene: TRBV19
CDR3aa: CSVEDRGTEAFF; CDR3nt: TGCAGCGTTGAAGACAGGGGCACTGAAGCTTTCTTT; abundance: few; j_gene: TRBJ1-1; d_gene: -; v_gene: TRBV29-1
CDR3aa: CASSTTGGHEQYF; CDR3nt: TGTGCCAGCAGTACCACAGGGGGCCACGAGCAGTACTTC; abundance: many; j_gene: TRBJ2-7; d_gene: TRBD1; v_gene: TRBV11-2
CDR3aa: CSAELGPAETQYF; CDR3nt: TGCAGTGCTGAACTTGGGCCCGCAGAGACCCAGTACTTC; abundance: many; j_gene: TRBJ2-5; d_gene: -; v_gene: TRBV20-1
CDR3aa: CASSARRSGGRGNTIYF; CDR3nt: TGTGCCAGCAGCGCAAGGCGGTCAGGGGGTAGAGGAAACACCATATATTTT; abundance: -; j_gene: TRBJ1-3; d_gene: TRBD1; v_gene: TRBV11-1
CDR3aa: CAWAGQALYGYTF; CDR3nt: TGTGCCTGGGCGGGACAGGCCCTCTATGGCTACACCTTC; abundance: many; j_gene: TRBJ1-2; d_gene: TRBD1; v_gene: TRBV30
CDR3aa: CASSDIGGYQETQYF; CDR3nt: TGTGCCAGCAGTGATATAGGGGGTTACCAAGAGACCCAGTACTTC; abundance: -; j_gene: TRBJ2-5; d_gene: -; v_gene: TRBV25-1
CDR3aa: CASSEFQGATGELFF; CDR3nt: TGTGCCAGCAGTGAATTCCAGGGGGCCACCGGGGAGCTGTTTTTT; abundance: many; j_gene: TRBJ2-2; d_gene: TRBD1; v_gene: TRBV25-1
CDR3aa: CASSLSLAGDGTQYF; CDR3nt: TGTGCCAGCAGCTTAAGCCTAGCGGGAGACGGTACGCAGTATTTT; abundance: -; j_gene: TRBJ2-3; d_gene: TRBD2; v_gene: TRBV7-3
CDR3aa: CASSWDRNYEQYF; CDR3nt: TGTGCCAGCAGCTGGGACAGGAACTACGAGCAGTACTTC; abundance: many; j_gene: TRBJ2-7; d_gene: TRBD1; v_gene: TRBV7-2